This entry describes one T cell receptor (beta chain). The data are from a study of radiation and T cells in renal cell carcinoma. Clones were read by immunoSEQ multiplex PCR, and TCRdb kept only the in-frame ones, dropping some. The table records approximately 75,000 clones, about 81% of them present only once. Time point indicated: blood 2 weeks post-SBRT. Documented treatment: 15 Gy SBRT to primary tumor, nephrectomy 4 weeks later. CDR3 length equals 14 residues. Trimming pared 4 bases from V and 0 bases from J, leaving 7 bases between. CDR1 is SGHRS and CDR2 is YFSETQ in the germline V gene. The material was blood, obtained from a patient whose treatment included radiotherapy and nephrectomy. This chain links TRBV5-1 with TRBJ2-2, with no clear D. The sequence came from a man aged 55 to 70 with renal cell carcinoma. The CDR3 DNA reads TGCGCCAGCAGCACCAACACGAACACCGGGGAGCTGTTTTTT. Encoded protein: CASSTNTNTGELFF.